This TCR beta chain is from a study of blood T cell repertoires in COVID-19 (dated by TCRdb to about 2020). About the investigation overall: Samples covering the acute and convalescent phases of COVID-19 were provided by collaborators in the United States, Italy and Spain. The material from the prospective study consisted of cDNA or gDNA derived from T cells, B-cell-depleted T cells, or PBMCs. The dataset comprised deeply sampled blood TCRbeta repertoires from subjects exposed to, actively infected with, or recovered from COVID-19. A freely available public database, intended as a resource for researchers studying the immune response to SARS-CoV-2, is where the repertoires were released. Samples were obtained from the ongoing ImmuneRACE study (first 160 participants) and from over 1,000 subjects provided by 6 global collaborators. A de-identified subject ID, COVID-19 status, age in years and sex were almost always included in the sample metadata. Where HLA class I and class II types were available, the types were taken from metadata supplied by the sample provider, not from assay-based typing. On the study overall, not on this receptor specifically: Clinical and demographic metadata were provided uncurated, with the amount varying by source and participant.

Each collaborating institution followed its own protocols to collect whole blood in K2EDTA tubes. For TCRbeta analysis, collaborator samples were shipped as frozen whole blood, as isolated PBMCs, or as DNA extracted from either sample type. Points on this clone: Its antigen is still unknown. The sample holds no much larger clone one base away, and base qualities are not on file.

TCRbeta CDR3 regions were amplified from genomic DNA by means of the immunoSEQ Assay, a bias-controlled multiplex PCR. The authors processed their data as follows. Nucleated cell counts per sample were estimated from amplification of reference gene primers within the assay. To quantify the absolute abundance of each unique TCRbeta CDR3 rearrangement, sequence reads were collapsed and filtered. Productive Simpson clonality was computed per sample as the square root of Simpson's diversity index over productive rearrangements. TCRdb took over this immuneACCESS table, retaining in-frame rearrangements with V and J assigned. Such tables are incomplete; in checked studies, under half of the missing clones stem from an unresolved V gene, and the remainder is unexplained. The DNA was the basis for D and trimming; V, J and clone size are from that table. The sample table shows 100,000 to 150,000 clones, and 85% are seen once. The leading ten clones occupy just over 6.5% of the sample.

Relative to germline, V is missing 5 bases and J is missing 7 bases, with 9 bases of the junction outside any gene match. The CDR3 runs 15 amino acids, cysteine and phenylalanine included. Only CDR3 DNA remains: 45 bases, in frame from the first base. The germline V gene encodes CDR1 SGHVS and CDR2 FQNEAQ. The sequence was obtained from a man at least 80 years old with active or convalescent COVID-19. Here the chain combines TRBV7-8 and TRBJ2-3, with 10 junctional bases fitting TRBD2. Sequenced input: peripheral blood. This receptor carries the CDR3 CASSREAGGQNTQYF. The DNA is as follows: TGTGCCAGCAGCCGCGAAGCGGGGGGGCAAAATACGCAGTATTTT. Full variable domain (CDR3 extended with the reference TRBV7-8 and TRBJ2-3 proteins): GAGVSQSPRYKVAKRGQDVALRCDPISGHVSLFWYQQALGQGPEFLTYFQNEAQLDKSGLPSDRFFAERPEGSVSTLKIQRTQQEDSAVYLCASSREAGGQNTQYFGPGTRLTVL.